What follows describes a single TCR beta chain. What it recognizes is unknown. It may be a read error: a sequence one base away is much more abundant. This record belongs to a study of T cells in Graves' hyperthyroidism and ophthalmopathy. General study results and limits: Stable hyperthyroidism was separated from ophthalmopathy by a model based on 13 V-J features. The model's output predicted ophthalmopathy at a median of about 6.5 months prior to onset.

The source material, RNA transcripts, was used to amplify TCR beta CDR3 regions. TCR CDR3 underwent first-round RT-PCR with the HTBI primer set. From the multiplex PCR reads, TCRdb called clonotypes with MiXCR, one entry per CDR3 protein. The sample has nearly 600,000 distinct CDR3 sequences, about 15% seen once. The CDR3 is 12 amino acids. The germline gives CDR1 KGHSH, CDR2 LQKENI. Each diagnosis was grounded in clinical symptoms, serum thyroxine and TRAb, thyroid ultrasound, and orbital computed tomography. This blood was taken when hyperthyroidism was first diagnosed, before any ophthalmopathy symptoms existed.

This chain links TRBV18 with TRBJ1-2; D remains ambiguous. The sequence derives from a woman in her 30s with Graves' hyperthyroidism that later progressed to Graves' ophthalmopathy. The sequenced sample was blood. The CDR3 here is CVSSPMERRYTF. For the CDR3, the DNA is TGTGTCAGCTCACCGATGGAGCGGCGATACACCTTC.